The clone carrying this T cell receptor beta chain was counted at least ten times. The CDR3 has 13 residues. V was cut by 2 bases and J by 4 bases, with 10 bases left in between. Germline V gives CDR1 GTSNPN, CDR2 SVGIG (reference sequence). The entry originates in a study of tumor-infiltrating lymphocytes in primary liver carcinoma. Between roughly 20 and 32 mg of unsorted bulk tissue served as the source from which RNA and DNA were co-extracted. A constant-region primer served to make TCR beta cDNA from about 530 ng total RNA. Three nested multiplex PCR rounds, a slightly modified ARM-PCR, produced the libraries for TCR beta. It was with TRBV1-TRBV30 forward primers and a C-beta reverse primer that the first two PCR rounds were run, at 10 to 11 cycles each. A single record per CDR3 protein comes from TCRdb applying MiXCR to the multiplex PCR reads. The data hold tens of thousands of distinct CDR3 sequences, with 75% observed a single time.

The specimen was tumor-adjacent normal liver tissue. The chain joins TRBV30 to TRBJ2-3; no clear D. This sequence originates from a man in his forties with primary liver carcinoma and hepatitis B virus infection. The CDR3 is CAWSTEYPDTQYF. In DNA form, the CDR3 reads TGTGCCTGGAGTACAGAGTACCCAGATACGCAGTATTTT.